The T cell receptor beta chain under discussion was sequenced for a study of T cell responses to AZD1222 COVID-19 vaccine. Sequencing used immunoSEQ multiplex PCR; TCRdb keeps in-frame clones, though not all of them. The sample has over 100,000 clones, 70% to 90% seen once; the top ten hold about 4.5%. This CDR3 region has 13 residues. Trimming stripped 1 base from V and 6 bases from J, with 9 bases between. CDR1 and CDR2 from the germline V gene are SEHNR and FQNEAQ (reference sequence). As to this clone: Its matching antigen is unknown.

Study-wide results and caveats: The sample set comprised mostly white British donors with more females, and clonal diversity was possibly underestimated.

The genes are TRBV7-9 and TRBJ1-1, with D unclear. The TCR was taken from an adult who received the AZD1222 COVID-19 vaccine. The material sequenced was peripheral blood, taken 28 days after the second AZD1222 dose. The CDR3 sequence: CASSLGGLAEAFF. CDR3 in DNA: TGTGCCAGCAGCTTAGGAGGGTTAGCTGAAGCTTTCTTT. Complete variable domain (other parts from reference TRBV7-9 and TRBJ1-1): DTGVSQNPRHKITKRGQNVTFRCDPISEHNRLYWYRQTLGQGPEFLTYFQNEAQLEKSRLLSDRFSAERPKGSFSTLEIQRTEQGDSAMYLCASSLGGLAEAFFGQGTRLTVV.